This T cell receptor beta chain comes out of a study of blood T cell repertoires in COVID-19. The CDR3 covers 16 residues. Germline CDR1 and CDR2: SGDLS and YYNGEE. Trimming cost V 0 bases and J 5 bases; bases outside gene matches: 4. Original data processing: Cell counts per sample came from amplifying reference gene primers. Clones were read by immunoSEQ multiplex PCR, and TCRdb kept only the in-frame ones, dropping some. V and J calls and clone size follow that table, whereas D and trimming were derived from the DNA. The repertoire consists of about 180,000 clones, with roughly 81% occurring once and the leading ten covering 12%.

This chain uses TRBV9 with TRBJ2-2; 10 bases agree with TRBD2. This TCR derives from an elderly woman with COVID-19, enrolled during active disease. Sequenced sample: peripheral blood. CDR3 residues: CASSVASSGGTGELFF. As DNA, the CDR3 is TGTGCCAGCAGCGTAGCTTCTAGCGGGGGTACCGGGGAGCTGTTTTTT.